The T cell receptor (beta chain) under discussion was sequenced for a study of shared clonotypes between healthy human individuals. In the case of this clone: The antigen remains undetermined.

Findings and caveats of the study: Among a few donors, approximately 5% of naive CD4 clonotypes were found in common.

All donors were healthy HIV-negative adults lacking recent acute infections or vaccinations. Naive CD45RA+ and memory CD45RA-negative subsets were split from CD4+ cells. The V gene's germline CDR1 is SNHLY and CDR2 FYNNEI. V lost 3 bases and J 7 bases, leaving 16 bases between the germline ends. The CDR3 has 16 amino acids. Sorted-subset replicate PCRs used around 200 ng DNA, around 27,000 T cell genomes. Sequenced by immunoSEQ multiplex PCR; TCRdb stores in-frame clones only, minus some. Of roughly 2.5 million clones detected, about 92% appear once; the ten largest clones hold over 0.12%. The V gene is TRBV2, the J gene TRBJ1-6, with D possibly being TRBD1 (5 bases). Input material: naive CD4+ T cells sorted from blood. This sample's subset: CD45RA+ positively selected. The source of this sequence is a man between 18 and 29 years old in good health. The CDR3 DNA follows: TGTGCCAGCAGTGAGGGGGGGTCCAGGAACAATTCACCCCTCCACTTT. Protein: CASSEGGSRNNSPLHF.